This TCR beta chain is drawn from a study of blood T cell repertoires in COVID-19 (dated by TCRdb to about 2020). For context, the study as a whole: Collaborator samples came from the United States, Italy and Spain and covered acute and convalescent phases of COVID-19. The material from the prospective study consisted of cDNA or gDNA derived from T cells, B-cell-depleted T cells, or PBMCs. Deeply sampled blood TCRbeta repertoires from subjects exposed to, actively infected with, or recovered from COVID-19 were included in the dataset. The repertoires were made available in a free public database intended to serve as a resource for research on the immune response to SARS-CoV-2. Samples came from the ongoing ImmuneRACE study (first 160 participants) plus 1,254 subjects from 6 global collaborators. The sample metadata nearly always contained a de-identified subject ID, COVID-19 status, age in years and sex. Where HLA class I and class II types were available, the types were taken from metadata supplied by the sample provider, not from assay-based typing. The research as a whole found: Clinical and demographic metadata were provided uncurated, with the amount varying by source and participant.

TCRbeta CDR3 regions were amplified from genomic DNA using the immunoSEQ Assay, a bias-controlled multiplex PCR. The source study handled its data this way. Nucleated cell counts per sample were estimated from amplification of reference gene primers within the assay. Sequence reads were collapsed and filtered to measure the absolute abundance of every unique TCRbeta CDR3 rearrangement. For each sample, productive Simpson clonality was calculated as the square root of Simpson's diversity index over productive rearrangements. This immuneACCESS table, as held by TCRdb, lists in-frame sequences with V and J called but not all clones. Of the missing ones, under half trace to an unresolved V gene in checked studies; the others have no known cause. The V and J calls and clone size are taken from that table; D and trimming were inferred from the DNA. Present in this sample are about 260,000 clones, 88% of which were seen just once. Of the sample, 3% is held by the ten largest clones.

CDR1 and CDR2 (LNHDA, SQIVND) derive from the germline V gene (reference sequence). Trimming takes 4 bases from V and 0 bases from J, and the germline ends sit 11 bases apart. The CDR3 runs 15 amino acids, cysteine and phenylalanine included. Only the CDR3 DNA is retained, 45 bases long and in frame from the first base. In the prospective study, participants were 18 to 89 years old, resided in about two dozen geographic areas of the United States, and were enrolled through a virtual design. In the prospective study, cohorts were assigned on the basis of participant-reported clinical history obtained from a screening survey and a study questionnaire. ImmuneRACE Cohort 3 recovered participants were defined by two consecutive negative NP/OP PCR tests, healthcare professional clearance, or symptom resolution. Each participant in the prospective study had whole blood, serum and a nasopharyngeal or oropharyngeal swab collected by mobile phlebotomists. Participants in the prospective study had the option to provide additional blood draws and questionnaires over an approximately 2-month period. Before DNA extraction, blood samples from the prospective study were shipped at room temperature or frozen.

Comments on this clone: No cognate antigen has been identified for it. No base qualities exist here, and no much larger clone lies one base off it.

In this chain, TRBV19 is recombined with TRBJ2-3; a tentative D call is TRBD2 (5 bases match). The TCR was taken from a woman in her fifties or sixties who had recovered from COVID-19. The material sequenced was PBMCs or T cells enriched from blood (not recorded which). The sequence in DNA is TGTGCCAGTAGTAACGAGCGGCAGAGCACAGATACGCAGTATTTT. Translated, it reads CASSNERQSTDTQYF.